This T cell receptor (beta chain) was recorded in a study of cytomegalovirus exposure and HLA in healthy donors. At the level of the study: T cells numbering around 180 million yielded approximately 120 million unique TCR beta sequences in an earlier analysis. Study results and caveats: An Asian-associated ancestry cluster reportedly showed fewer N-insertions than the approximately 700-donor mean in a later analysis. A link between a missense DCLRE1C variant and TCR beta V- and J-gene trimming emerged from a later analysis. Presence/absence analyses assumed roughly uniform sequencing depth across donors.

Concerning this clone itself: Its antigen is as yet unknown.

Researchers ran the PCR with 60 Vbeta and 13 Jbeta primers. Assay used: immunoSEQ multiplex PCR; TCRdb lists only in-frame clones, some missing. Found here are 130,000 to 150,000 clones, about four fifths of them singletons; the top ten hold under 6%. Sequenced material: PBMCs. The receptor comes from a man aged 40-55 years in good health and CMV-seronegative.

CDR3 nucleotide sequence: TGTGCCAGTAGGGTTACACTAGCGGGTTCCACCGGGGAGCTGTTTTTT. As protein: CASRVTLAGSTGELFF. The rearrangement joins TRBV19 to TRBJ2-2, with 9 nucleotides matching TRBD2. J lost 4 bases, V lost 6 bases, and 9 bases had no gene match. Germline-derived CDR1 and CDR2 are LNHDA and SQIVND (reference sequence). The CDR3 contains 16 residues.